A selection of T cell receptor beta chains follows, all from one sample in a study of cytomegalovirus exposure and HLA in healthy donors. Here immunoSEQ multiplex PCR was the method, and the copy in TCRdb shows in-frame clones only, minus some. The sample contains 95,000 to 150,000 clones, more than 60% of which appear only once. The sample consisted of PBMCs. All receptors derive from a man aged 35-49 years in good health and CMV-seropositive. CDR3s include the opening cysteine and the closing phenylalanine or tryptophan. D genes are given only for firm matches. Rows may omit the clone size; those that give it use once, few, many or a size class.

>TRBV11-2|TRBJ1-3|TRBD1|few
CASSWARGLGGNTIYF
TGTGCCAGCAGCTGGGCGAGGGGGCTGGGTGGAAACACCATATATTTT
>TRBV7-9|TRBJ1-5|.|.
CASSLPGRGQPQHF
TGTGCCAGCAGCTTACCTGGTCGGGGTCAGCCCCAGCATTTT
>TRBV11-2|TRBJ2-5|TRBD2|once
CASSLFRGGRVSPSETQYF
TGTGCCAGCAGCTTATTTCGGGGAGGGAGAGTGTCCCCATCCGAGACCCAGTACTTC
>TRBV6-4|TRBJ1-6|TRBD1|.
CASNRTGMGSPLHF
TGTGCCAGCAATCGGACAGGGATGGGTTCACCCCTCCACTTT
>TRBV28|TRBJ2-1|TRBD1|.
CASVGQSSYNEQFF
TGTGCCAGCGTGGGACAGAGCTCCTACAATGAGCAGTTCTTC
>TRBV12-5|TRBJ1-1|.|.
CASGFPGLNTEAFF
TGTGCTAGTGGTTTCCCCGGTCTGAACACTGAAGCTTTCTTT
>TRBV29-1|TRBJ2-7|.|.
CSVGIARGYEQYF
TGCAGCGTTGGTATCGCACGGGGGTACGAGCAGTACTTC
>TRBV11-2|TRBJ2-3|TRBD2|.
CASSLGVAGAGDTQYF
TGTGCCAGCAGCTTAGGGGTAGCGGGGGCAGGGGATACGCAGTATTTT
>TRBV2|TRBJ1-6|.|few
CASSTQQGRNSPLHF
TGTGCCAGCAGTACGCAACAGGGTCGGAATTCACCCCTCCACTTT
>TRBV28|TRBJ2-7|.|.
CASNTKQGWYEQYF
TGTGCCAGCAACACAAAACAGGGATGGTACGAGCAGTACTTC
>TRBV4-1|TRBJ1-4|.|.
CASSQLFPLVPDETNEKLFF
TGCGCCAGCAGCCAACTATTTCCTCTAGTGCCAGATGAGACTAATGAAAAACTGTTTTTT
>TRBV28|TRBJ2-6|TRBD1|.
CASGGDRARSFTSGANVLTF
TGTGCCAGTGGGGGTGACAGGGCTCGTTCATTTACCTCTGGGGCCAACGTCCTGACTTTC
>TRBV7-9|TRBJ2-5|TRBD1|.
CASSLAGGEETQYF
TGTGCCAGCAGCCTCGCAGGGGGCGAAGAGACCCAGTACTTC
>TRBV27|TRBJ2-2|TRBD2|.
CASFGLAGRNTGELFF
TGTGCCAGCTTTGGACTAGCGGGACGGAACACCGGGGAGCTGTTTTTT
>TRBV5-8|TRBJ2-7|TRBD2|.
CASSFGGYSEQYF
TGTGCCAGCAGCTTCGGGGGGTACAGCGAGCAGTACTTC
>TRBV18|TRBJ2-7|TRBD2|.
CASRTSSHEQYF
TGTGCCAGCCGGACTAGCAGCCACGAGCAGTACTTC
>TRBV29-1|TRBJ1-1|.|.
CSAGAGMNTEAFF
TGCAGCGCAGGGGCTGGGATGAACACTGAAGCTTTCTTT
>TRBV7-2|TRBJ1-2|TRBD1|once
CASSFSGGAGGYTF
TGTGCCAGCAGCTTTTCAGGGGGCGCAGGAGGCTACACCTTC
>TRBV5-1|TRBJ2-2|TRBD2|.
CASSLGASGSPSGELFF
TGCGCCAGCAGCTTGGGTGCTAGCGGGAGCCCGAGCGGGGAGCTGTTTTTT
>TRBV28|TRBJ2-3|.|.
CASSFRDTQYF
TGTGCCAGCAGTTTCCGGGATACGCAGTATTTT
>TRBV12-5|TRBJ2-1|.|.
CASGLVLSNEQFF
TGTGCTAGTGGTTTGGTACTAAGCAATGAGCAGTTCTTC
>TRBV6-5|TRBJ2-3|.|.
CASSYSMGGLDTQYF
TGTGCCAGCAGTTACTCCATGGGAGGACTAGATACGCAGTATTTT
>TRBV19|TRBJ2-2|.|once
CASSGAGPVGGELFF
TGTGCCAGTAGTGGAGCGGGCCCGGTGGGCGGGGAGCTGTTTTTT
>TRBV5-6|TRBJ2-7|TRBD1|.
CASSHGQVHGYEQYF
TGTGCCAGCAGCCACGGACAGGTCCATGGCTACGAGCAGTACTTC
>TRBV19|TRBJ1-2|.|.
CASSVTENYGYTF
TGTGCCAGTAGTGTGACGGAGAACTATGGCTACACCTTC
>TRBV9|TRBJ1-4|TRBD1|.
CASSVGGQGGEKLFF
TGTGCCAGCAGCGTAGGGGGACAGGGGGGGGAAAAACTGTTTTTT
>TRBV6-6|TRBJ1-1|.|once
CASSYNGNTEAFF
TGTGCCAGCAGTTACAACGGGAACACTGAAGCTTTCTTT
>TRBV5-8|TRBJ1-5|TRBD1|.
CASSHGDSSYSNQPQHF
TGTGCCAGCAGCCATGGGGACAGCTCCTATAGCAATCAGCCCCAGCATTTT
>TRBV6-1|TRBJ1-2|TRBD1|few
CASSGETGYHSGYTF
TGTGCCAGCAGTGGGGAGACAGGGTATCATAGTGGCTACACCTTC
>TRBV7-2|TRBJ2-7|.|.
CASSFSSLRTGYSYEQYF
TGTGCCAGCAGCTTTTCCTCCCTTAGGACGGGGTACTCCTACGAGCAGTACTTC
>TRBV5-6|TRBJ2-3|TRBD1|.
CASSFETGVGTDTQYF
TGTGCCAGCAGCTTCGAAACAGGGGTGGGCACAGATACGCAGTATTTT
>TRBV10-1|TRBJ2-7|TRBD2|.
CASSEYSGAQPYEQYF
TGCGCCAGCAGTGAGTATAGCGGGGCTCAGCCCTACGAGCAGTACTTC
>TRBV7-3|TRBJ2-1|.|.
CASSQNDEQFF
TGTGCCAGCAGCCAGAACGATGAGCAGTTCTTC
>TRBV6-1|TRBJ2-3|TRBD1|.
CASRGMTGGTDTQYF
TGTGCCAGCAGGGGAATGACAGGGGGCACAGATACGCAGTATTTT
>TRBV6-1|TRBJ1-3|.|.
CASSEVGRGSGNTIYF
TGTGCCAGCAGTGAAGTTGGGCGTGGCTCTGGAAACACCATATATTTT
>TRBV7-2|TRBJ2-4|TRBD1|.
CASRPGTGNIQYF
TGTGCCAGCAGACCTGGGACAGGGAACATTCAGTACTTC
>TRBV28|TRBJ2-5|.|.
CASGSRETQYF
TGTGCCAGCGGGAGTCGAGAGACCCAGTACTTC